This T cell receptor beta chain was identified in a study of T-cell memory formation after mild COVID-19. Looking at the study overall: Most TCR clusters belonged to a single donor.

Study results and caveats: The study found balanced CD4/CD8 in clones contracting day 15 to 85 and a CD4+ lean in later expanders.

V lost 5 bases and J 5 bases, leaving 24 bases between the germline ends. Germline V lookup: CDR1 SGHRS, CDR2 YFSETQ. The CDR3 spans 17 residues. This clonotype was observed at least ten times. Its antigen is unknown. Sample barcodes and UMIs were carried by the TCR alpha and TCR beta cDNA libraries that 5'RACE generated with constant-segment primers. A single record per CDR3 protein comes from TCRdb applying MiXCR to the 5' RACE reads. The sample yields some 29,000 distinct CDR3 sequences, 15% to 20% seen once. This chain links TRBV5-1 with TRBJ2-3; D perhaps matches TRBD2 (6 bases). This receptor was taken from an adult who had mild COVID-19 (a few samples of this study predate the infection). Cell type and time point are not known. Specimen: PBMCs or a T cell subset sorted from them (not recorded which). The CDR3 bases are TGCGCCAGCAGAAGGGGATCAGCGGGCCAAGCAGGAGATACGCAGTATTTT. As protein: CASRRGSAGQAGDTQYF.